Below are 20 T cell receptor beta chains sequenced from a single sample in a study of human T cells and chemical hapten exposure. Sample time point: pre-sensitization, week 0. Sample treatment: therapeutic diphenylcyclopropenone sensitization with weekly scalp DPC. Each CDR3 protein gets one entry after TCRdb re-called the RACE reads with MiXCR. The sample carries around 200,000 distinct CDR3 sequences, around 30% recorded once. The starting material was whole blood, obtained in connection with sensitization to the hapten diphenylcyclopropenone (DPC). These TCRs come from a woman aged 25 to 39 with alopecia areata. Some clones in this sample may be carry-over from other donors' samples.

This clonotype was seen repeatedly, ten times or more. The chain couples TRBV12-3 or TRBV12-4 to TRBJ1-2; 8 bases are a match to TRBD1. This CDR3 has 14 amino acids. Trimming cost V 6 bases and J 4 bases; bases outside gene matches: 7. CDR3 DNA: TGTGCCAGCAGAAGACAGGGGAGGGGCTATGGCTACACCTTC. Encoded protein: CASRRQGRGYGYTF.

This rearrangement joins TRBV20-1 to TRBJ2-5, with D possibly being TRBD2 (5 bases). V was cut by 3 bases and J by 2 bases, with 22 bases left in between. Germline values: CDR1 DFQATT, CDR2 SNEGSKA (reference sequence). The CDR3 contains 17 residues. CDR3 residues: CSASVISGGLMQETQYF. The CDR3 coding sequence is TGCAGTGCTAGCGTCATTTCGGGCGGACTGATGCAAGAGACCCAGTACTTC.

The CDR3 nucleotides are TGTGCCAGCAGTCCTACAGGGGTGGATGAGCAGTTCTTC. Protein product: CASSPTGVDEQFF. J is TRBJ2-1 and V is TRBV7-6; 7 bases line up with TRBD1. The junction had 7 bases not matched to a gene; V was cut back by 6 bases and J by 8 bases. Per germline, CDR1 SGHVS and CDR2 FNYEAQ. The CDR3 totals 13 residues.

This clonotype was picked up a small number of times. The V call is TRBV7-8, the J call TRBJ2-7, with 12 positions matching TRBD1. The CDR3 totals 17 residues. Germline V gives CDR1 SGHVS, CDR2 FQNEAQ. The ends lost 5 bases at V and 4 bases at J; junction bases unmatched: 12. CDR3: CASSAALGQGARYEQYF. The CDR3 DNA is TGTGCCAGCAGCGCAGCCCTGGGACAGGGGGCCAGGTACGAGCAGTACTTC.

The rearrangement links TRBV7-2 to TRBJ2-5; 7 nucleotides agree with TRBD1. J was trimmed by 3 bases and V by 2 bases; bases with no gene match: 6. The length of the CDR3 is 15 residues. Per the germline V gene, CDR1 is SGHTA and CDR2 is FQGNSA. This CDR3 is CASSLTGTAEETQYF. DNA of the CDR3: TGTGCCAGCAGCTTAACCGGGACAGCCGAAGAGACCCAGTACTTC. The full variable domain, rest sourced from reference TRBV7-2 and TRBJ2-5, is GAGVSQSPSNKVTEKGKDVELRCDPISGHTALYWYRQSLGQGLEFLIYFQGNSAPDKSGLPSDRFSAERTGGSVSTLTIQRTQQEDSAVYLCASSLTGTAEETQYFGPGTRLLVL.

This clonotype was observed a few times. This rearrangement joins TRBV2 to TRBJ2-3; 7 nucleotides align to TRBD1. Losses at the gene ends were 6 bases for V and 8 bases for J; bases not matched to a gene: 5. The germline gives CDR1 SNHLY, CDR2 FYNNEI. The CDR3 loop spans 12 amino acids. CDR3 region: CASSPRQGTQYF. DNA for the CDR3: TGTGCCAGCAGCCCTAGACAGGGTACGCAGTATTTT.

This chain links TRBV27 with TRBJ1-6; D may be TRBD1 (6 bases). The CDR3 extends over 19 amino acids. The germline V gene has CDR1 MNHEY and CDR2 SMNVEV (reference sequence). Trimming took off 2 bases at V and 7 bases at J, with 24 bases between the two ends. CDR3 in amino acids: CASSLVMTQGLLPNSPLHF. CDR3 DNA sequence: TGTGCCAGCAGTTTAGTCATGACTCAGGGGTTACTCCCCAATTCACCCCTCCACTTT.

A few counts support this clonotype. The chain uses TRBV9 and TRBJ1-1; a weak D match, TRBD1 (5 bases). Germline loops: CDR1 SGDLS, CDR2 YYNGEE. The germline V and J ends were trimmed by 3 bases and 0 bases, with 18 bases remaining between them. The CDR3 has 17 residues. The CDR3 DNA reads as TGTGCCAGCAGCGCTGAGGACACGCTCAGAATGAACACTGAAGCTTTCTTT. Amino acid sequence: CASSAEDTLRMNTEAFF.

The genes are TRBV29-1 and TRBJ2-7, with 9 positions matching TRBD2. The CDR3 covers 13 residues. In germline, CDR1 is SQVTM, CDR2 ANQGSEA. J gave up 0 bases and V 7 bases, and 4 bases lay outside the gene matches. CDR3 nucleotide sequence: TGCAGCGGAATTAGCGGGAGCTCCTACGAGCAGTACTTC. It encodes CSGISGSSYEQYF.

The chain combines TRBV5-1 with TRBJ2-6; TRBD1 matches at 7 bases. The ends lost 1 base at V and 2 bases at J; junction bases unmatched: 6. Germline-derived CDR1 and CDR2 are SGHRS and YFSETQ. The CDR3 is made up of 17 amino acids. The CDR3 here is CASSLFQQGTGANVLTF. For the CDR3, the DNA is TGCGCCAGCAGCTTGTTCCAACAGGGGACTGGGGCCAACGTCCTGACTTTC. Drawing the rest from reference TRBV5-1 and TRBJ2-6, the complete variable domain is KAGVTQTPRYLIKTRGQQVTLSCSPISGHRSVSWYQQTPGQGLQFLFEYFSETQRNKGNFPGRFSGRQFSNSRSEMNVSTLELGDSALYLCASSLFQQGTGANVLTFGAGSRLTVL.

The chain recombines TRBV4-3 with TRBJ2-3, with 9 nucleotides matching TRBD1. This CDR3 is 13 amino acids long. Trimming took 0 bases from V and 14 from J; bases not matched to a gene: 6. The germline gives CDR1 LGHNA, CDR2 YSLEER. CDR3 sequence: CASSQERDRARYF. In nucleotides, the CDR3 is TGCGCCAGCAGCCAAGAGAGGGACAGGGCTCGGTATTTT.

This clonotype was seen ten or more times. The chain joins TRBV27 to TRBJ2-7; TRBD1 matches at 7 bases. V dropped 5 bases and J dropped 2; count of bases not matched to a gene: 6. This CDR3 has 14 residues. Germline assignment: CDR1 MNHEY and CDR2 SMNVEV (reference sequence). The CDR3 spells CASSLGQAPYEQYF. CDR3 nucleotide sequence: TGTGCCAGCAGTCTCGGACAGGCTCCCTACGAGCAGTACTTC.

This clonotype was counted ten times or more. V is TRBV28 and J is TRBJ1-5; no definite D call. Trimming shortened V by 5 bases and J by 1 base, and 3 bases separated the two germline ends. This CDR3 is built from 12 residues. The germline CDR1 and CDR2 sequences are MDHEN and SYDVKM. The CDR3 DNA follows: TGTGCCAGCAGTAGGAGCAATCAGCCCCAGCATTTT. Its protein is CASSRSNQPQHF.

This chain uses TRBV20-1 with TRBJ2-3; 9 nucleotides line up with TRBD2. The CDR3 contains 20 residues. With V trimmed by 1 base and J by 0 bases, 17 bases remained unmatched. The V gene's germline CDR1 is DFQATT and CDR2 SNEGSKA (reference sequence). In nucleotides, the CDR3 is TGCAGTGCTAGAGGGCCAAGCCGGGCTAGCGGGATTACTAGCACAGATACGCAGTATTTT. This gives the protein CSARGPSRASGITSTDTQYF.

The gene calls are TRBV20-1 and TRBJ1-4; D is unresolved. Trimming took 6 bases from V and 2 from J, leaving 19 bases between them. CDR1 DFQATT and CDR2 SNEGSKA come from the germline V gene (reference sequence). The CDR3 consists of 16 residues. The CDR3 reads CSAGFHLGGTNEKLFF. CDR3 coding DNA: TGCAGTGCAGGGTTTCATCTGGGAGGCACTAATGAAAAACTGTTTTTT.

The J gene is TRBJ1-6, the V gene TRBV27; 9 nucleotides align to TRBD1. Trimming removed 6 bases from V and 10 bases from J; junction bases left unmatched: 7. CDR3 length: 14 amino acids. CDR1 is MNHEY and CDR2 is SMNVEV in the germline V gene (reference sequence). The CDR3 region has the DNA TGTGCCAGCAGGCCGGACAGGGGAGACTCACCCCTCCACTTT. It translates to CASRPDRGDSPLHF.

This clonotype was seen a few times. The chain combines TRBV10-3 with TRBJ1-1; D possibly corresponds to TRBD1 (6 bases). CDR3 size: 16 residues. The V end was cut by 10 bases, the J end by 0 bases, with 21 bases between. Germline-derived CDR1 and CDR2 are ENHRY and SYGVKD. In DNA form, the CDR3 reads TGTGCCACGATGGACAGAGGAGGGGTCATGAACACTGAAGCTTTCTTT. Amino acid sequence: CATMDRGGVMNTEAFF.

The sample holds a few counts of this clonotype. The rearrangement uses TRBV11-3 and TRBJ2-2; tentative D call: TRBD2 (6 bases). Germline V gene lookup returns CDR1 SGHNT and CDR2 YENEEA. Trimming cost V 7 bases and J 5 bases, with 23 bases left between them. The CDR3 length is 17 residues. CDR3 nucleotides: TGTGCCAGCACCAAATTCCGGGACTCCTCGGGGACCGGGGAGCTGTTTTTT. Translating it yields CASTKFRDSSGTGELFF. Drawing the rest from reference TRBV11-3 and TRBJ2-2, the complete variable domain is EAGVVQSPRYKIIEKKQPVAFWCNPISGHNTLYWYLQNLGQGPELLIRYENEEAVDDSQLPKDRFSAERLKGVDSTLKIQPAELGDSAVYLCASTKFRDSSGTGELFFGEGSRLTVL.

The gene calls are TRBV6-2 or TRBV6-3 and TRBJ1-2, with D hard to call. Trimming removed 2 bases from V and 4 bases from J, with 14 bases in between. CDR1 and CDR2 from the germline V gene are MNHEY and SVGEGT. The CDR3 sequence is 15 residues long. The CDR3 is CASSYPYSGSYGYTF. Here the CDR3 DNA reads TGTGCCAGCAGTTACCCGTATTCCGGGAGCTATGGCTACACCTTC.

This chain joins TRBV6-6 and TRBJ1-2; the D is unclear. CDR3 length equals 14 residues. CDR1 is MNHNY, CDR2 SVGAGI, per germline (reference sequence). V was clipped by 7 bases and J by 4 bases, with 16 bases between them. The DNA for the CDR3 is TGTGCCAGCACCCTAAGTCCTAAGAGCTATGGCTACACCTTC. Translated: CASTLSPKSYGYTF.